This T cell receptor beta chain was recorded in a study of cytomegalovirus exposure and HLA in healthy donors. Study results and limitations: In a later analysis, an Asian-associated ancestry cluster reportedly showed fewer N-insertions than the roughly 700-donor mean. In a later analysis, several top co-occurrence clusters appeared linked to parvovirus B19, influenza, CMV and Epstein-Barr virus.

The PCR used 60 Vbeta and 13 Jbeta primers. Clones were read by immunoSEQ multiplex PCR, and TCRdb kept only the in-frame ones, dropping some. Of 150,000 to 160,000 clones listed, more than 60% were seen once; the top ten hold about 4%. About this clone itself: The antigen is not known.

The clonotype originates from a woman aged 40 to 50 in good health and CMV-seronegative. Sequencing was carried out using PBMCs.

CDR3 region: CASSLGPGEFQETQYF. The DNA for the CDR3 is TGTGCCAGCAGCTTGGGTCCGGGGGAATTCCAAGAGACCCAGTACTTC. The chain combines TRBV5-6 with TRBJ2-5; D is perhaps TRBD2 (6 bases). CDR1 is SGHDT and CDR2 is YYEEEE in the germline V gene. V was cut by 0 bases and J by 1 base, with 13 bases left in between. The CDR3 extends over 16 amino acids. The full variable domain, with the rest looked up from reference TRBV5-6 and TRBJ2-5, is DAGVTQSPTHLIKTRGQQVTLRCSPKSGHDTVSWYQQALGQGPQFIFQYYEEEERQRGNFPDRFSGHQFPNYSSELNVNALLLGDSALYLCASSLGPGEFQETQYFGPGTRLLVL.